These T cell receptor beta chains were read from a single sample in a study of shared clonotypes between healthy human individuals. TCRdb keeps only in-frame clones here, not all; method: immunoSEQ multiplex PCR. The table lists a few million clones, about 94% of them singletons. Sequenced material: naive CD8+ T cells from PBMCs. The origin of the receptors is a man between 18 and 35 years old in good health. Some clones in this sample may be carry-over from other donors' samples. The CDR3 runs from the conserved cysteine through the conserved F or W. Each record gives: V gene, D gene, J gene, clone size, CDR3 protein, CDR3 DNA. D genes are given only for firm matches. Only part of the rows carry a size: once, few, many, or a class if the clone is expanded.

TRBV7-9	.	TRBJ2-5	.	CASSLPAEWEQYF	TGTGCCAGCAGCTTACCCGCCGAGTGGGAGCAGTACTTC
TRBV10-3	.	TRBJ1-3	.	CAISESTRRNTIYF	TGTGCCATCAGTGAGTCTACCAGGCGAAACACCATATATTTT
TRBV21-1	.	TRBJ2-6	.	CASSKRGRRSSGANVLTF	TGTGCCAGCAGCAAAAGGGGCAGGAGAAGCTCTGGGGCCAACGTCCTGACTTTC
TRBV7-9	.	TRBJ2-5	.	CASSLAEPSGTQYF	TGTGCCAGCAGCCTGGCGGAGCCGAGCGGGACCCAGTACTTC
TRBV27	.	TRBJ2-2	.	CASSSGVVTGELFF	TGTGCCAGCAGTTCGGGGGTCGTCACCGGGGAGCTGTTTTTT
TRBV9	TRBD1	TRBJ1-1	.	CASSVGRGLSMNTEAFF	TGTGCCAGCAGCGTAGGTAGGGGGCTCTCTATGAACACTGAAGCTTTCTTT
TRBV27	TRBD1	TRBJ2-7	once	CASSLGTDAYEQYF	TGTGCCAGCAGTTTGGGGACAGACGCCTACGAGCAGTACTTC
TRBV28	TRBD1	TRBJ1-2	.	CASSFGVRQGQGYTF	TGTGCCAGCAGTTTCGGTGTGCGGCAGGGACAGGGCTACACCTTC
TRBV7-2	.	TRBJ1-4	.	CASSVDSDRGEKLFF	TGTGCCAGCAGCGTCGACAGCGACCGGGGGGAAAAACTGTTTTTT
TRBV7-9	.	TRBJ1-5	.	CASSKDTSEGPQHF	TGTGCCAGCAGCAAAGACACCTCGGAAGGGCCCCAGCATTTT
TRBV27	TRBD2	TRBJ2-4	.	CASSSIGGSPKNIQYF	TGTGCCAGCAGCTCGATAGGCGGGAGCCCCAAAAACATTCAGTACTTC
TRBV5-1	TRBD1	TRBJ1-4	once	CASSFLPPRGQGNEKLFF	TGCGCCAGCAGCTTTCTGCCACCCAGGGGACAGGGGAATGAAAAACTGTTTTTT
TRBV29-1	TRBD1	TRBJ2-3	few	CSAKQGLADTQYF	TGCAGCGCCAAACAGGGGTTAGCAGATACGCAGTATTTT
TRBV5-5	TRBD2	TRBJ2-7	.	CASSLRTEGLAGF	TGTGCCAGCAGCTTGAGGACCGAGGGACTAGCGGGATTC
TRBV7-2	TRBD1	TRBJ1-2	.	CASSPRGGYTF	TGTGCCAGCAGCCCCAGGGGGGGCTACACCTTC
TRBV7-3	TRBD2	TRBJ2-7	.	CASSLGLAGGYEQYF	TGTGCCAGCAGCTTGGGGCTAGCGGGAGGCTACGAGCAGTACTTC
TRBV12-5	.	TRBJ2-5	.	CASGLGETQYF	TGTGCTAGTGGTTTGGGGGAGACCCAGTACTTC
TRBV7-9	.	TRBJ2-2	.	CASSHLGNTGELFF	TGTGCCAGCAGCCACCTCGGGAACACCGGGGAGCTGTTTTTT
TRBV10-3	.	TRBJ1-1	.	CAISESTRTNTEAFF	TGTGCCATCAGTGAGTCGACGCGCACGAACACTGAAGCTTTCTTT
TRBV2	TRBD1	TRBJ1-2	.	CASSGTGGLYGYTF	TGTGCCAGCAGCGGGACAGGGGGCCTCTATGGCTACACCTTC